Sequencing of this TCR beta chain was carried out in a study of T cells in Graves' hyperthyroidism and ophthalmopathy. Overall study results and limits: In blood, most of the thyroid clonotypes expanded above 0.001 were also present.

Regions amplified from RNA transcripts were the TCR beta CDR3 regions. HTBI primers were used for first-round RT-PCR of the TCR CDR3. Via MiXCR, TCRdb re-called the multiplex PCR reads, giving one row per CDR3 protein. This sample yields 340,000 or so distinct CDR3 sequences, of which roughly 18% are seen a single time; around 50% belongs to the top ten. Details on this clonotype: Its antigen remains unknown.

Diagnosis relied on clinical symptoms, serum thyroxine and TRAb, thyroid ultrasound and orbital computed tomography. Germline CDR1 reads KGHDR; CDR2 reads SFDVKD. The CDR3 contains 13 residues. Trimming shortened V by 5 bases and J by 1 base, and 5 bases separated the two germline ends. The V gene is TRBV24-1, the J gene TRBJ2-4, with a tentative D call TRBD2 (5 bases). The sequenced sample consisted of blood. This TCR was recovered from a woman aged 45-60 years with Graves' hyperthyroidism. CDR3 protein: CATSGGAKNIQYF. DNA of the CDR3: TGTGCCACCAGTGGAGGGGCCAAAAACATTCAGTACTTC.